This T cell receptor beta chain derives from a study of identical twins. Turning to this clonotype: Its antigen remains unidentified.

V was pared by 5 bases and J by 6 bases, with 10 bases between. The CDR3 consists of 13 residues. Germline loops: CDR1 MNHEY, CDR2 SMNVEV (reference sequence). Each CDR3 protein is one row after TCRdb ran MiXCR on the 5' RACE reads. The sample includes about 530,000 distinct CDR3 sequences, approximately 20% seen only once; the top ten take roughly 0.5%. Every one of the donors was a healthy Caucasian. Regarding the study as a whole: With monozygotic twins, out-of-frame TCR alpha sharing exceeded what models estimated. Researchers caution that invariant MAIT and iNKT cells could partly confound zero-insertion analyses.

These data were also filed under a second study, of yellow fever vaccine responses in identical twins.

Sequencing used CD4+ T cells sorted from blood. This sequence was found in a woman between 18 and 30 years old in good health. The chain uses TRBV27 and TRBJ2-2; D ambiguous. CDR3 residues: CASSLRMAGELFF. The CDR3 region has the DNA TGTGCCAGCAGTCTCCGGATGGCCGGGGAGCTGTTTTTT.